The clone carrying this TCR beta chain appeared a few times. Its antigen remains unidentified. The CDR3 is made up of 13 amino acids. The germline V gene has CDR1 LNHDA and CDR2 SQIVND (reference sequence). Germline trimming cut 3 bases from V and 9 bases from J; bases unmatched to any gene: 4. The data were obtained in a study of CD8 T cell repertoires and HIV-1 epitope variants. Study conclusions and caveats: Of about 10 antigen-specific beta clonotypes, six appeared to cross-react with escape variants.

Profiled with immunoSEQ multiplex PCR; TCRdb holds only in-frame clones, not every one. This table holds about 90,000 clones, 74% found once. The TCR sequence derives from a male donor with HIV. V is TRBV19 and J is TRBJ2-1, with 8 bases matching TRBD1. Specimen: uncultured baseline CD8+ T cells from peripheral blood mononuclear cells (PBMCs). The DNA of the CDR3 is TGTGCCAGTAGTATCTCAGGGGGCGTTGAGCAGTTCTTC. The encoded protein is CASSISGGVEQFF.